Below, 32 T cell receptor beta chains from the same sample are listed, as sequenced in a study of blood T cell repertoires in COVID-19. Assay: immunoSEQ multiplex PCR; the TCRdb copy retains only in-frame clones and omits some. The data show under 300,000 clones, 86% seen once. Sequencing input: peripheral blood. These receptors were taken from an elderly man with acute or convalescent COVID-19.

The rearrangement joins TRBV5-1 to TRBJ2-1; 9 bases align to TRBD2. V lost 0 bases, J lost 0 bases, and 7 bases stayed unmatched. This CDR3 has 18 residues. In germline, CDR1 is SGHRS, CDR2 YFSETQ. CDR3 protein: CASSLGGLAGPSYNEQFF. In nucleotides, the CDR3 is TGCGCCAGCAGCTTGGGGGGGCTAGCGGGGCCCTCCTACAATGAGCAGTTCTTC.

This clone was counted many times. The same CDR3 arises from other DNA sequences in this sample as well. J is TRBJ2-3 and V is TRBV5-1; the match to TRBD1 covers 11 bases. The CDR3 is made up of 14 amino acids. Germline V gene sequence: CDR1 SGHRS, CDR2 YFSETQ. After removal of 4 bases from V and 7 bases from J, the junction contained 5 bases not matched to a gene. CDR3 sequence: CASSLGTGGNTQYF. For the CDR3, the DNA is TGCGCCAGCAGCCTCGGGACAGGGGGGAATACGCAGTATTTT.

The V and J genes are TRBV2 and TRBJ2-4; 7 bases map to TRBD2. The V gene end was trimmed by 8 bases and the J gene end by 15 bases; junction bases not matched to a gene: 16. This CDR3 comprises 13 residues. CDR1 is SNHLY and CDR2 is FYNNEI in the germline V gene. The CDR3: CASYRDPGGRWYF. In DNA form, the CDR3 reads TGTGCCAGCTATCGGGACCCGGGGGGTCGTTGGTACTTC.

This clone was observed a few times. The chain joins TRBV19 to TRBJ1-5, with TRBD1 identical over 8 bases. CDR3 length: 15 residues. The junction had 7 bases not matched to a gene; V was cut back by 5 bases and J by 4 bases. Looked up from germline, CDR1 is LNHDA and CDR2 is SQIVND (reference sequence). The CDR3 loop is CASSPDRAGNQPQHF. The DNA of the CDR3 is TGTGCCAGTAGTCCGGACAGGGCAGGAAATCAGCCCCAGCATTTT.

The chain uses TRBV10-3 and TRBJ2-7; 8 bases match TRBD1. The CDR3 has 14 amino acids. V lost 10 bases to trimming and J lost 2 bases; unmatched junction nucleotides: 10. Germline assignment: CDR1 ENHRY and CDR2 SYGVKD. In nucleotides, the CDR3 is TGTGCCACCTTTTCGGGACAGGCGACCTACGAGCAGTACTTC. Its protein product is CATFSGQATYEQYF.

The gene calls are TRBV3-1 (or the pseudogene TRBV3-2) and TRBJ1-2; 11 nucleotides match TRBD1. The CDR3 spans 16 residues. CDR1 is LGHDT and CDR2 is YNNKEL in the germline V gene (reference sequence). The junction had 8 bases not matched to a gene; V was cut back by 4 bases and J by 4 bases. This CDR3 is CASSRTGGAQSYGYTF. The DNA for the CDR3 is TGTGCCAGCAGCCGGACAGGGGGCGCCCAGTCCTATGGCTACACCTTC.

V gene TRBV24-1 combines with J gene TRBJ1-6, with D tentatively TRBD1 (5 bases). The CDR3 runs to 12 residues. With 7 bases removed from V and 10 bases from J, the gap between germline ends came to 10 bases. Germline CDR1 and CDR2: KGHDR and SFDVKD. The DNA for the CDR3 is TGTGCCACCAGCAGGGTGGCGTCACCCCTCCACTTT. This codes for CATSRVASPLHF.

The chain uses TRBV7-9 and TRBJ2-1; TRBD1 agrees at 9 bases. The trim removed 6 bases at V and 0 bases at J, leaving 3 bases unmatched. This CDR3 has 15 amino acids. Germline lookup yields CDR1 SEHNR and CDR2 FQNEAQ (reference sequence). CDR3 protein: CASRLDRGSYNEQFF. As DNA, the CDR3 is TGTGCCAGCAGATTGGACAGGGGCTCCTACAATGAGCAGTTCTTC.

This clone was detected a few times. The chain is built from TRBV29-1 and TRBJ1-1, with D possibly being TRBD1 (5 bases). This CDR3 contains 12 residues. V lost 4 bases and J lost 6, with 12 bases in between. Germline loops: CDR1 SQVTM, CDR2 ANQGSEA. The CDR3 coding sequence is TGCAGCGTTGGGGGCTGGGCCTCTGAAGCTTTCTTT. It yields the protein CSVGGWASEAFF.

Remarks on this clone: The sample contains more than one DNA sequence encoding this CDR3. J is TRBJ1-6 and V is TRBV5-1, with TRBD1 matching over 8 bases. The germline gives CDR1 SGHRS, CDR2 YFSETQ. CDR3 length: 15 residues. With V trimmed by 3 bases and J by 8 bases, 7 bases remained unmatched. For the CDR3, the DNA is TGCGCCAGCAGCTCGGGGACAGGAGGGGATTCACCCCTCCACTTT. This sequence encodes CASSSGTGGDSPLHF.

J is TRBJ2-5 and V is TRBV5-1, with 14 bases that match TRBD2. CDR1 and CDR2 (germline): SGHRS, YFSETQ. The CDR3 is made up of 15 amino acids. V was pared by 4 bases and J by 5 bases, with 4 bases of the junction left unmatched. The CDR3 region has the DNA TGCGCCAGCAGCGGGGGGACTAGCGGGAGTGAGACCCAGTACTTC. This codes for CASSGGTSGSETQYF.

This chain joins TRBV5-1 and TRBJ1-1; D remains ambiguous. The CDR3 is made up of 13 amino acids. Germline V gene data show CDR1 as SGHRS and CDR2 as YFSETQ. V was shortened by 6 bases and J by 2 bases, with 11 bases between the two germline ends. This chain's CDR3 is CASTYTANTEAFF. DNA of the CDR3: TGCGCCAGCACATACACAGCAAACACTGAAGCTTTCTTT.

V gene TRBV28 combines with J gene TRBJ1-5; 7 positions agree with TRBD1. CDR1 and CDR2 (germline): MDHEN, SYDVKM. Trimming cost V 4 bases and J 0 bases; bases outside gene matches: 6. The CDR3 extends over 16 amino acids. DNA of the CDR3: TGTGCCAGCAGTTACGTCGGGACAGATAGCAATCAGCCCCAGCATTTT. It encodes CASSYVGTDSNQPQHF.

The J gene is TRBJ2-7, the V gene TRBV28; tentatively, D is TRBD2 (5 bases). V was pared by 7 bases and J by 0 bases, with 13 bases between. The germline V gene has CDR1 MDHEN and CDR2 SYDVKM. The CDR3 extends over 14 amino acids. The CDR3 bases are TGTGCCAGCAACTCTCTAGCTATCTCCTACGAGCAGTACTTC. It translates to CASNSLAISYEQYF. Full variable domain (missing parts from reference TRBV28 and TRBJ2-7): DVKVTQSSRYLVKRTGEKVFLECVQDMDHENMFWYRQDPGLGLRLIYFSYDVKMKEKGDIPEGYSVSREKKERFSLILESASTNQTSMYLCASNSLAISYEQYFGPGTRLTVT.

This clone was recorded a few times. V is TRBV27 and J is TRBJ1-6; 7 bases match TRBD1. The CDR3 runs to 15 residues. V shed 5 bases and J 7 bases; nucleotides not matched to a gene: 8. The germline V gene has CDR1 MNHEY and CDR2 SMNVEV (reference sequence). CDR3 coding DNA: TGTGCCAGCAGTCCCCGAGGGGGCGCAAATTCACCCCTCCACTTT. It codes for CASSPRGGANSPLHF.

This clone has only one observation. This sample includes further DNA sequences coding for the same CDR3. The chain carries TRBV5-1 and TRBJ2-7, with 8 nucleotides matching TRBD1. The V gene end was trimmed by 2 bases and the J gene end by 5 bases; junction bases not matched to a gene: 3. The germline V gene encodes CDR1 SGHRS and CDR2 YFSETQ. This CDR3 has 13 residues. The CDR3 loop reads CASSFGTGDEQYF. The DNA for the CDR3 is TGCGCCAGCAGCTTTGGGACAGGTGACGAGCAGTACTTC.

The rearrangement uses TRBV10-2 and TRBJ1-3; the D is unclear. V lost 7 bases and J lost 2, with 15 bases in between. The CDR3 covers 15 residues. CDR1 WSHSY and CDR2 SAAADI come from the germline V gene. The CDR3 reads CASTNPGVPGNTIYF. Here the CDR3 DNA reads TGCGCCAGCACCAACCCAGGTGTTCCTGGAAACACCATATATTTT.

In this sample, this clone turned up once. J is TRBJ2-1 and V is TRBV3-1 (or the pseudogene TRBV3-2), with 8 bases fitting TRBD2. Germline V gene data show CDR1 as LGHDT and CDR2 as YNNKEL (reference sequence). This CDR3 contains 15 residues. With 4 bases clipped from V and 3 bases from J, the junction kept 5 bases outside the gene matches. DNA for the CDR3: TGTGCCAGCAGCCTTGGAGGGACTAGCTACAATGAGCAGTTCTTC. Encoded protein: CASSLGGTSYNEQFF.

In nucleotides, the CDR3 is TGTGCCAGCAGCCAAGGCGGCGGGGCCGAAAAACTGTTTTTT. This gives the protein CASSQGGGAEKLFF. This chain uses TRBV3-1 (or the pseudogene TRBV3-2) with TRBJ1-4; the D gene is possibly TRBD1 (5 bases). The V gene's germline CDR1 is LGHDT and CDR2 YNNKEL (reference sequence). The CDR3 spans 14 residues. V was pared by 1 base and J by 8 bases, with 11 bases between.

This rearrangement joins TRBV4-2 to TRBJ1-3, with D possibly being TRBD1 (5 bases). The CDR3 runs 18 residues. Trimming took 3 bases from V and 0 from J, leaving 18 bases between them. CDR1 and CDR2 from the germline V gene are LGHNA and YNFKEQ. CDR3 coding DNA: TGTGCCAGCAGCCAGGACGGGGGTGTTAGAGTCTCTGGAAACACCATATATTTT. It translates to CASSQDGGVRVSGNTIYF.

The CDR3 reads CASSLIGTDYGYTF. As DNA, the CDR3 is TGTGCCAGCAGCTTAATAGGGACAGACTATGGCTACACCTTC. The chain carries TRBV7-2 and TRBJ1-2, with 7 positions matching TRBD1. CDR1 SGHTA and CDR2 FQGNSA come from the germline V gene. The CDR3 spans 14 residues. After removal of 2 bases from V and 3 bases from J, the junction contained 3 bases not matched to a gene.

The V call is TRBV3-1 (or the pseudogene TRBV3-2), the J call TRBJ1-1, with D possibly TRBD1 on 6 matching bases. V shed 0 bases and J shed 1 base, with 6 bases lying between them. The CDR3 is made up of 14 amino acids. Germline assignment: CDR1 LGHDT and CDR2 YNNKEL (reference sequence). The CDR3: CASSQEDRNTEAFF. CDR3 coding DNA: TGTGCCAGCAGCCAAGAGGACAGGAACACTGAAGCTTTCTTT.

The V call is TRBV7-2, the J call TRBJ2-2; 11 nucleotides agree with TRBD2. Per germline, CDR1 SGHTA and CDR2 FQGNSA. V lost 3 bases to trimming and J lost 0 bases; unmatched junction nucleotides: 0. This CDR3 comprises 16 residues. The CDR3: CASSFSGGANTGELFF. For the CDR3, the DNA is TGTGCCAGCAGCTTTAGCGGGGGGGCGAACACCGGGGAGCTGTTTTTT.

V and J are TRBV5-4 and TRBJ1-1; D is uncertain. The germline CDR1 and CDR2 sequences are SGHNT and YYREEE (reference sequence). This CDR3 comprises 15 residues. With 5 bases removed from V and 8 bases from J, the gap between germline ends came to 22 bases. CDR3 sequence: CASSQSLEPRKEAFF. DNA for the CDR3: TGTGCCAGCAGTCAATCACTCGAGCCCCGAAAGGAAGCTTTCTTT.

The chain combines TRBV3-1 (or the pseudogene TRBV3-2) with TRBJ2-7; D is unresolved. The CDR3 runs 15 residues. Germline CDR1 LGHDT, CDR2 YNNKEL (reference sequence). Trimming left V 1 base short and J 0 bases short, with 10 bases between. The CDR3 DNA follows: TGTGCCAGCAGCCAAGGAATTAGCCTCTCCTACGAGCAGTACTTC. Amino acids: CASSQGISLSYEQYF.

CDR3 residues: CASLKDRGSETQYF. CDR3 DNA sequence: TGTGCCAGCCTAAAGGACAGGGGGTCAGAGACCCAGTACTTC. The chain couples TRBV25-1 to TRBJ2-5; 10 bases line up with TRBD1. J lost 4 bases, V lost 8 bases, and 7 bases had no gene match. This CDR3 is built from 14 residues. CDR1 is MGHDK and CDR2 is SYGVNS in the germline V gene.

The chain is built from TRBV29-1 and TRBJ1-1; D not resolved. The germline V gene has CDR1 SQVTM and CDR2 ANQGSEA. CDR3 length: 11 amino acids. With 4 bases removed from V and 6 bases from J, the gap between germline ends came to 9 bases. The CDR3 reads CSVVRVPEAFF. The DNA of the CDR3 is TGCAGCGTTGTACGCGTCCCTGAAGCTTTCTTT.

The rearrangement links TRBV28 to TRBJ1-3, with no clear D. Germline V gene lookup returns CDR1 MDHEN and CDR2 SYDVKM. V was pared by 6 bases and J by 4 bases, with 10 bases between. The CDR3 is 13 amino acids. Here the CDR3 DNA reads TGTGCCAGCAGGGCGGGGTCCGGAAACACCATATATTTT. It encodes CASRAGSGNTIYF.

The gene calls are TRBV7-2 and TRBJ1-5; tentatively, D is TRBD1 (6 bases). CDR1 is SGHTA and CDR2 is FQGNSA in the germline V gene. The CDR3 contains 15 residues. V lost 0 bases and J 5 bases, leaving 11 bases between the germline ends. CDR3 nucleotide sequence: TGTGCCAGCAGCTTAGCTGGCCAGGGGTATCAGCCCCAGCATTTT. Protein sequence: CASSLAGQGYQPQHF.

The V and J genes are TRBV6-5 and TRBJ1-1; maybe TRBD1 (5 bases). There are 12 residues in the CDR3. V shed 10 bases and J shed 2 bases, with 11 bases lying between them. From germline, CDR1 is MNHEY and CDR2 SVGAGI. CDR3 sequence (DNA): TGTGCCACCGCGCAGGGTAACACTGAAGCTTTCTTT. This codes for CATAQGNTEAFF.

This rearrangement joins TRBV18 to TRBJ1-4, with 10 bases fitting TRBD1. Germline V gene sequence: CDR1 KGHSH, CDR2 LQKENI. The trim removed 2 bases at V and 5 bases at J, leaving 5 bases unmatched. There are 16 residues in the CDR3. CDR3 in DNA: TGTGCCAGCTCACCAATTCTGGGACAGGGGAATGAAAAACTGTTTTTT. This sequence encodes CASSPILGQGNEKLFF.

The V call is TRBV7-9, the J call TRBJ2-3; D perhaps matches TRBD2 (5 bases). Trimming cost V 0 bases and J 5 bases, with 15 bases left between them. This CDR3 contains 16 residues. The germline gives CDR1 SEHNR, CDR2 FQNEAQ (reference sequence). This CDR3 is CASSLASGELGDTQYF. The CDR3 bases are TGTGCCAGCAGCTTAGCGTCCGGGGAATTAGGAGATACGCAGTATTTT.